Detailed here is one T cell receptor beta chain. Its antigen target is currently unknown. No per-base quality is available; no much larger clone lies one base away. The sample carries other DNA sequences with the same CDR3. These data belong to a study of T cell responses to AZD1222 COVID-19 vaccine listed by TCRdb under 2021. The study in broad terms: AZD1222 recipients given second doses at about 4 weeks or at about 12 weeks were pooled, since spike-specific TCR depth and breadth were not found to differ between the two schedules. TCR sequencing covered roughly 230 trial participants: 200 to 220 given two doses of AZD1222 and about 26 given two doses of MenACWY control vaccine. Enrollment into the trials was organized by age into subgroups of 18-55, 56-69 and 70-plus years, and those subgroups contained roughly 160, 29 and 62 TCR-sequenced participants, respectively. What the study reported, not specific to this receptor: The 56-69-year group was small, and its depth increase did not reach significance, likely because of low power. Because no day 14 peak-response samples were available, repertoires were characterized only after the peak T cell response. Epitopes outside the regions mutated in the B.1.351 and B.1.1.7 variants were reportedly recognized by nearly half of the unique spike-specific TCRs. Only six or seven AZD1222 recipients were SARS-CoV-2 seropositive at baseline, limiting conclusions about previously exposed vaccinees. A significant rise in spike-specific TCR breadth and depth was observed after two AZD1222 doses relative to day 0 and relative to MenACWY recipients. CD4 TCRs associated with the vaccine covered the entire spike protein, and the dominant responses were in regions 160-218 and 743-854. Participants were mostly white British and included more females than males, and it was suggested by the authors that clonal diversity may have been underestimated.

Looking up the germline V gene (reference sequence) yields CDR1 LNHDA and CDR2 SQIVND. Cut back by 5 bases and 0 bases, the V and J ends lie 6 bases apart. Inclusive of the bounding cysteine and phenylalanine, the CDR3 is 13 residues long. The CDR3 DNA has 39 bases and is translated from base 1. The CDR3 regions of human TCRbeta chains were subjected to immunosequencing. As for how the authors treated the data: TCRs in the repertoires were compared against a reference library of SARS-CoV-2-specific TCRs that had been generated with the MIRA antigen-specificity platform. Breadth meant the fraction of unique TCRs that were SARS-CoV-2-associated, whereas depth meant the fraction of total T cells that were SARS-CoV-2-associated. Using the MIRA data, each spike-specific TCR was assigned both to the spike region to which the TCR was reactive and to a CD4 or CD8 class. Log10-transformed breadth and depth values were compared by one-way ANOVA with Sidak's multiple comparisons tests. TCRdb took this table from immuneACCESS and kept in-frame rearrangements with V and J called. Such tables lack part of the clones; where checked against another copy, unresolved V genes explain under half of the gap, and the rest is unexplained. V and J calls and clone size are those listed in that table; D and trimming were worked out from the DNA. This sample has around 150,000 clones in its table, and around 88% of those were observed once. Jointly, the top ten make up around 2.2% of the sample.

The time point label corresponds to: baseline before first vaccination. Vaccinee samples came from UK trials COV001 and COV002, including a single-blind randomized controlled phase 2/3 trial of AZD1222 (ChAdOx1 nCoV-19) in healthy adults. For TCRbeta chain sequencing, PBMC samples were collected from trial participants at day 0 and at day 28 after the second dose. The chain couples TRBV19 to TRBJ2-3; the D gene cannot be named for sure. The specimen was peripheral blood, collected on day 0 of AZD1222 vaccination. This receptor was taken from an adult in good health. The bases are TGTGCCAGTAGTCTTACTAGCACAGATACGCAGTATTTT. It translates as CASSLTSTDTQYF.